Shown below are 23 T cell receptor beta chains from a single sample sequenced in a study of blood T cell repertoires in COVID-19. Sequencing used immunoSEQ multiplex PCR; TCRdb keeps in-frame clones, though not all of them. The sample shows about 84,000 clones, nearly 85% of them seen only once. The sequenced material came from peripheral blood. The receptors shown here come from an elderly woman with acute or convalescent COVID-19.

V is TRBV28 and J is TRBJ2-7, with D possibly TRBD2 on 5 matching bases. The CDR3 is made up of 17 amino acids. V lost 0 bases to trimming and J lost 3 bases, with 18 bases between them. Germline-derived CDR1 and CDR2 are MDHEN and SYDVKM. CDR3 in amino acids: CASSLWGPSPPFYEQYF. Here the CDR3 DNA reads TGTGCCAGCAGTTTATGGGGCCCTAGCCCACCCTTCTACGAGCAGTACTTC. Full variable domain (outside the CDR3, taken from reference TRBV28 and TRBJ2-7): DVKVTQSSRYLVKRTGEKVFLECVQDMDHENMFWYRQDPGLGLRLIYFSYDVKMKEKGDIPEGYSVSREKKERFSLILESASTNQTSMYLCASSLWGPSPPFYEQYFGPGTRLTVT.

This chain joins TRBV28 and TRBJ1-6, with D possibly matching TRBD1 (5 bases). The V gene lost 6 bases and the J gene lost 5 bases, with 11 bases spanning the gap. CDR3 size: 14 residues. CDR1 and CDR2 (germline): MDHEN, SYDVKM. The CDR3 reads CASRPTDNNSPLHF. The CDR3 DNA is TGTGCCAGCAGACCGACAGATAATAATTCACCCCTCCACTTT.

CDR3 protein: CASSSENRDRVRGYTF. The CDR3 nucleotides are TGTGCCAGCAGCTCAGAGAACCGGGACAGGGTTCGCGGCTACACCTTC. V gene TRBV7-9 combines with J gene TRBJ1-2; TRBD1 matches 9 bases. CDR1 SEHNR and CDR2 FQNEAQ come from the germline V gene (reference sequence). The V gene end was trimmed by 4 bases and the J gene end by 8 bases; junction bases not matched to a gene: 14. This CDR3 spans 16 amino acids.

The J gene is TRBJ1-4, the V gene TRBV7-2, with D unresolved. Germline-derived CDR1 and CDR2 are SGHTA and FQGNSA. The CDR3 totals 15 residues. Trimming cost V 1 base and J 6 bases, with 12 bases left between them. The CDR3 DNA sequence: TGTGCCAGCAGCTTAGGCGGGTCTGCGGATGAAAAACTGTTTTTT. The encoded protein is CASSLGGSADEKLFF. Together with reference TRBV7-2 and TRBJ1-4, the CDR3 gives the full variable domain: GAGVSQSPSNKVTEKGKDVELRCDPISGHTALYWYRQSLGQGLEFLIYFQGNSAPDKSGLPSDRFSAERTGGSVSTLTIQRTQQEDSAVYLCASSLGGSADEKLFFGSGTQLSVL.

V usage is TRBV19 and J usage is TRBJ1-1, with 11 positions matching TRBD1. With V trimmed by 6 bases and J by 0 bases, 6 bases remained unmatched. Germline V gene sequence: CDR1 LNHDA, CDR2 SQIVND (reference sequence). This CDR3 spans 16 amino acids. For the CDR3, the DNA is TGTGCCAGTAGAGGACAGGGGGCTAACATGAACACTGAAGCTTTCTTT. As protein: CASRGQGANMNTEAFF. Combining the CDR3 with reference TRBV19 and TRBJ1-1 gives the whole variable domain DGGITQSPKYLFRKEGQNVTLSCEQNLNHDAMYWYRQDPGQGLRLIYYSQIVNDFQKGDIAEGYSVSREKKESFPLTVTSAQKNPTAFYLCASRGQGANMNTEAFFGQGTRLTVV.

The V gene is TRBV5-6, the J gene TRBJ2-1, with 7 nucleotides matching TRBD2. The CDR3 runs 14 residues. Losses at the gene ends were 2 bases for V and 6 bases for J; bases not matched to a gene: 5. The germline V gene has CDR1 SGHDT and CDR2 YYEEEE. The CDR3 DNA reads as TGTGCCAGCAGCTTTAACGGGAGGCCCAATGAGCAGTTCTTC. This encodes CASSFNGRPNEQFF.

J is TRBJ2-2 and V is TRBV9; D possibly corresponds to TRBD1 (5 bases). Germline V gene lookup returns CDR1 SGDLS and CDR2 YYNGEE. The CDR3 is 15 amino acids. The V end was cut by 0 bases, the J end by 1 base, with 7 bases between. The CDR3 loop is CASSVGGQNTGELFF. The CDR3 region has the DNA TGTGCCAGCAGCGTAGGAGGACAGAACACCGGGGAGCTGTTTTTT.

The V gene is TRBV7-9, the J gene TRBJ1-5; a weak D match, TRBD1 (5 bases). Germline V CDR1 and CDR2: SEHNR, FQNEAQ (reference sequence). CDR3 size: 15 residues. V was trimmed by 5 bases and J by 3 bases, leaving 14 bases between them. CDR3 sequence: CASSMSSRANQPQHF. The CDR3 DNA reads as TGTGCCAGCAGCATGTCCTCCAGGGCCAATCAGCCCCAGCATTTT.

The chain carries TRBV6-5 and TRBJ2-7; 10 bases map to TRBD1. CDR3 length: 15 amino acids. Germline CDR1 is MNHEY and CDR2 is SVGAGI. V gave up 4 bases and J gave up 5 bases; unmatched junction bases: 8. CDR3 sequence reads: CASSSPGQGINEQYF. In DNA, the CDR3 is TGTGCCAGCAGTTCACCGGGACAGGGGATAAACGAGCAGTACTTC.

The chain uses TRBV6-2 or TRBV6-3 and TRBJ2-1; the D gene is possibly TRBD1 (6 bases). V was pared by 0 bases and J by 8 bases, with 26 bases between. Germline V gene sequence: CDR1 MNHEY, CDR2 SVGEGT. This CDR3 region has 19 residues. The CDR3: CASSYSVTPGTPQGHEQFF. CDR3 DNA sequence: TGTGCCAGCAGTTACTCGGTGACTCCCGGGACCCCCCAGGGGCATGAGCAGTTCTTC.

This chain connects TRBV18 to TRBJ1-1, with D possibly TRBD1 on 6 matching bases. Germline CDR1 and CDR2: KGHSH and LQKENI. Trimming took 1 base from V and 4 from J, leaving 10 bases between them. This CDR3 contains 14 residues. CDR3 sequence (DNA): TGTGCCAGCTCACCACGGACAGAGATCACTGAAGCTTTCTTT. Its translation: CASSPRTEITEAFF.

The chain uses TRBV19 and TRBJ2-5; D gene unclear. V was trimmed by 5 bases and J by 1 base, leaving 11 bases between them. The CDR3 contains 14 residues. The germline V gene has CDR1 LNHDA and CDR2 SQIVND (reference sequence). The CDR3, as DNA: TGTGCCAGTAGTTCCGACCAGGCCCAAGAGACCCAGTACTTC. Its protein is CASSSDQAQETQYF.

The V and J genes are TRBV27 and TRBJ1-6; 9 bases align to TRBD1. From germline, CDR1 is MNHEY and CDR2 SMNVEV (reference sequence). J gave up 10 bases and V 5 bases, and 12 bases lay outside the gene matches. This CDR3 is built from 16 residues. The CDR3 reads CASSLARTGVSSPLHF. CDR3 DNA sequence: TGTGCCAGCAGTCTAGCGCGGACAGGGGTGAGCTCACCCCTCCACTTT.

The chain employs TRBV3-1 (or the pseudogene TRBV3-2) and TRBJ1-4, with a weak D call TRBD1 (5 bases). V gave up 5 bases and J gave up 4 bases, with 11 bases separating them. The CDR3 loop spans 14 amino acids. Germline V gene lookup returns CDR1 LGHDT and CDR2 YNNKEL (reference sequence). The CDR3 spells CASSREGFNEKLFF. The CDR3 bases are TGTGCCAGCAGCAGGGAGGGGTTTAATGAAAAACTGTTTTTT.

The V gene is TRBV2, the J gene TRBJ2-1; TRBD2 is a possible D gene (6 bases). The CDR3 has 14 amino acids. Germline V gives CDR1 SNHLY, CDR2 FYNNEI. V lost 8 bases and J lost 2, with 13 bases in between. CDR3 sequence (DNA): TGTGCCAGCGGATCGGGGGTCGCCTACAATGAGCAGTTCTTC. As protein: CASGSGVAYNEQFF.

This clone was detected a few times. The rearrangement links TRBV3-1 (or the pseudogene TRBV3-2) to TRBJ2-7, with a possible D match to TRBD1 (6 bases). In germline, CDR1 is LGHDT, CDR2 YNNKEL (reference sequence). The CDR3 runs 13 residues. Between the trimmed V and J ends, which lost 2 bases and 5 bases, there was a span of 10 bases. The DNA of the CDR3 is TGTGCCAGCAGCCAAAACAGGGCCCACGAGCAGTACTTC. Translation: CASSQNRAHEQYF.

The chain combines TRBV7-8 with TRBJ2-1, with 8 nucleotides matching TRBD2. This CDR3 contains 14 residues. CDR1 is SGHVS, CDR2 FQNEAQ, per germline. The V and J ends lost 5 bases and 6 bases, in that order; junction bases with no gene match: 6. As DNA, the CDR3 is TGTGCCAGCAGCGATAGCGGGAAGAGCAATGAGCAGTTCTTC. Amino acid sequence: CASSDSGKSNEQFF.

The chain employs TRBV5-1 and TRBJ2-3; TRBD2 is a possible D gene (5 bases). Germline values: CDR1 SGHRS, CDR2 YFSETQ. V gave up 4 bases and J gave up 0 bases, with 9 bases separating them. This CDR3 contains 14 residues. CDR3 nucleotides: TGCGCCAGCAGCCCCACGGGAAGCACAGATACGCAGTATTTT. Translated: CASSPTGSTDTQYF.

The chain recombines TRBV5-5 with TRBJ1-1; 11 positions match TRBD1. The germline CDR1 and CDR2 sequences are SGHKS and YYEKEE (reference sequence). CDR3 length: 17 amino acids. V lost 4 bases to trimming and J lost 6 bases; unmatched junction nucleotides: 14. The CDR3 sequence: CASSITGTGGWTAEAFF. CDR3 bases: TGTGCCAGCAGCATTACCGGGACAGGGGGATGGACCGCTGAAGCTTTCTTT.

This chain connects TRBV27 to TRBJ1-6; the D gene is possibly TRBD1 (5 bases). The CDR3 totals 14 residues. The germline gives CDR1 MNHEY, CDR2 SMNVEV (reference sequence). CDR3 sequence (DNA): TGTCCGGCCGGGACTCTCGAGCCCAATTCACCCCTCCACTTT. The encoded protein is CPAGTLEPNSPLHF.

The V gene is TRBV5-1, the J gene TRBJ2-6; D is unresolved. Deletions cut 2 bases from V and 2 bases from J, with 8 bases between. This CDR3 spans 15 amino acids. The germline CDR1 and CDR2 sequences are SGHRS and YFSETQ. CDR3 loop: CASSLQMTGANVLTF. The CDR3, as DNA: TGCGCCAGCAGCTTACAGATGACTGGGGCCAACGTCCTGACTTTC.

The rearrangement uses TRBV10-1 and TRBJ1-2; the match to TRBD1 covers 8 bases. Germline V gives CDR1 WNHNN, CDR2 SYGVQD (reference sequence). After removal of 7 bases from V and 6 bases from J, the junction contained 4 bases not matched to a gene. The CDR3 has 12 amino acids. CDR3 in DNA: TGCGCCAGCAAGACAGGGGACAATGGCTACACCTTC. Translating gives CASKTGDNGYTF.

The genes are TRBV7-8 and TRBJ2-3; 10 nucleotides agree with TRBD2. From germline, CDR1 is SGHVS and CDR2 FQNEAQ. Losses at the gene ends were 5 bases for V and 5 bases for J; bases not matched to a gene: 10. This CDR3 region has 16 residues. The CDR3 DNA reads as TGTGCCAGCAGCCAAAAGGTAGCGGGAGGTGGAGATACGCAGTATTTT. Translating gives CASSQKVAGGGDTQYF.